This T cell receptor (beta chain) was identified in a study of sequential checkpoint blockade in melanoma. Trimming removed 0 bases from V and 1 base from J, with 12 bases in between. Germline V gene data show CDR1 as LGHNA and CDR2 as YSLEER. The CDR3 consists of 16 residues. Treatment noted: randomized to nivolumab then ipilimumab (arm A) or the reverse (arm B). Assay: immunoSEQ multiplex PCR; the TCRdb copy retains only in-frame clones and omits some. The sample consists of about 10,000 clones, 60% to 85% of them appearing once. The specimen was CD8+ T cells sorted from blood (inferred from file names), collected from a patient given nivolumab and ipilimumab in sequence. The chain has TRBV4-3 and TRBJ1-1; D not resolved. This TCR was sampled from a human donor with melanoma. CDR3 in amino acids: CASSQERVSGNTEAFF. CDR3 coding DNA: TGCGCCAGCAGCCAAGAGAGGGTTTCTGGGAACACTGAAGCTTTCTTT.